These T cell receptor beta chains were read from a single sample in a study of blood T cell repertoires in COVID-19. The table came from immunoSEQ multiplex PCR; TCRdb's copy has only in-frame clones and leaves some out. The sample lists 200,000 to 250,000 clones, 83% seen once, with about 1.3% in the top ten. The material sequenced was peripheral blood. Receptor source: a woman in her 30s with COVID-19, enrolled during active disease. Both conserved end residues are part of each CDR3. The size of a clone is reported for some rows only, either as once, few or many, or as a class for expanded clones.

>.|TRBV24-1
CASAKTGSNQPQHF
>once|TRBV27
CASSLAGVYEQYF
>.|TRBV6-1
CASSDLGGAKDTQYF
>.|TRBV28
CASSPKNQPQHF
>.|TRBV18
CASSRPEQNTEAFF
>.|TRBV5-1
CASSLEGAYEQYF
>.|TRBV9
CASSSAGTVNYEQYF
>once|TRBV30
CALYSGLSYNEQFF
>.|TRBV7-8
CASSLGDRGRNSPLHF
>.|TRBV9
CASSVAPRTNTGELFF
>.|TRBV30
CAWSVDPRGEQYF
>.|TRBV6-4
CASSDSVAGTDTQYF
>.|TRBV6-2/TRBV6-3
CASSYWDRGRYQPQHF
>.|TRBV29-1
CSVEKREYSDTQYF